This T cell receptor (beta chain) was sequenced in a study of regulatory T cells in long-lasting Graves disease. General study results and limits: New patients shared around 920 public clonotypes, fewer than the approximately 2,500 shared by persistent patients. Persistent disease favored TRBV28, TRBJ1-2 and TRBJ2-5.

Stated time point: persistent/refractory GD, antithyroid drugs over 5 years with positive TRAb. RNA from PBMCs was the source of the TCR library. The patients were drawn from one endocrinology department in Xi'an, China. For this clonotype: What it binds is not known.

V lost 4 bases and J lost 3, with 11 bases in between. Germline CDR1 reads SGDLS; CDR2 reads YYNGEE. There are 13 residues in the CDR3. Building the TCR beta libraries relied on iRepertoire HTBI primers, and CDR3 regions underwent Arm-PCR. One entry per CDR3 protein, called by TCRdb with MiXCR from the multiplex PCR reads. The table has 400,000 to 500,000 distinct CDR3 sequences, under 25% seen once. The gene calls are TRBV9 and TRBJ2-7; D gene ambiguous. This specimen was peripheral blood mononuclear cells (PBMCs), taken when the disease was refractory, from a patient treated with antithyroid drugs. The receptor was derived from a female donor with Graves disease. The CDR3 nucleotides read TGTGCCAGCAGCCCAAGCTCAGACTACGAGCAGTACTTC. The encoded protein is CASSPSSDYEQYF.